Following are 14 T cell receptor beta chains from one sample sequenced in a study of blood T cell repertoires in COVID-19. Using immunoSEQ multiplex PCR, the repertoire was profiled, and TCRdb retains in-frame clones only, with some absent. The table records under 200,000 clones, around 90% of them present only once. Sequenced input: peripheral blood. The receptors were sampled from a man in his 60s with COVID-19, enrolled during active disease.

V is TRBV5-4 and J is TRBJ2-1, with 7 nucleotides matching TRBD1. The CDR3 runs to 15 residues. V lost 0 bases to trimming and J lost 9 bases; unmatched junction nucleotides: 9. The germline CDR1 and CDR2 sequences are SGHNT and YYREEE (reference sequence). The CDR3 region is CASSLETGPFGEQFF. CDR3 nucleotides: TGTGCCAGCAGCTTGGAGACAGGGCCATTTGGTGAGCAGTTCTTC.

The chain recombines TRBV30 with TRBJ1-1; possible D gene TRBD1, 6 bases. Germline V gene data show CDR1 as GTSNPN and CDR2 as SVGIG (reference sequence). V dropped 6 bases and J dropped 1 base, with 6 bases sitting between them. The CDR3 consists of 11 residues. This CDR3 reads CACRGNTEAFF. The DNA for the CDR3 is TGTGCCTGCAGGGGGAACACTGAAGCTTTCTTT.

The rearrangement uses TRBV19 and TRBJ2-2; 9 bases line up with TRBD2. The germline gives CDR1 LNHDA, CDR2 SQIVND (reference sequence). The CDR3 runs to 17 residues. With V trimmed by 7 bases and J by 1 base, 10 bases remained unmatched. The CDR3, as DNA: TGTGCCAGTAACGGCGGGGGGGCCAAAGAGAACACCGGGGAGCTGTTTTTT. Translation: CASNGGGAKENTGELFF.

This chain uses TRBV4-3 with TRBJ2-1; TRBD1 matches at 8 bases. V gave up 0 bases and J gave up 2 bases; unmatched junction bases: 6. The CDR3 length is 17 residues. Germline-derived CDR1 and CDR2 are LGHNA and YSLEER. CDR3 in amino acids: CASSQDLGQAAYNEQFF. The DNA of the CDR3 is TGCGCCAGCAGCCAAGATTTGGGACAGGCGGCCTACAATGAGCAGTTCTTC.

The chain has TRBV7-3 and TRBJ1-5; the D gene is possibly TRBD1 (6 bases). Germline CDR1 SGHTA, CDR2 FQGTGA. The length of the CDR3 is 19 residues. V was trimmed by 2 bases and J by 5 bases, leaving 25 bases between them. The chain's CDR3 is CASSLYPPGTAGADQPQHF. The DNA for the CDR3 is TGTGCCAGCAGCTTATATCCCCCTGGGACGGCAGGGGCTGATCAGCCCCAGCATTTT.

The V and J genes are TRBV15 and TRBJ2-1, with 9 bases aligning to TRBD2. CDR1 is LNHNV, CDR2 YYDKDF, per germline (reference sequence). CDR3 length: 15 residues. J gave up 5 bases and V 4 bases, and 6 bases lay outside the gene matches. CDR3: CATSTRTSENNEQFF. The CDR3 DNA reads TGTGCCACCAGCACAAGGACTAGCGAAAACAATGAGCAGTTCTTC.

This clone showed up just once. The V gene is TRBV5-4, the J gene TRBJ2-1, with 16 bases that match TRBD2. CDR1 is SGHNT, CDR2 YYREEE, per germline (reference sequence). Unmatched junction bases numbered 10, after V lost 5 bases and J lost 8 bases. The CDR3 runs 17 residues. In DNA, the CDR3 is TGTGCCAGCAGTCCCGGGACTAGCGGGAGGGCCAGGGATGAGCAGTTCTTC. Amino acid sequence: CASSPGTSGRARDEQFF.

This clone has a single count. The rearrangement links TRBV7-2 to TRBJ1-2, with 8 positions matching TRBD1. V was clipped by 5 bases and J by 2 bases; unmatched bases: 7. The CDR3 has 15 residues. Germline V gene lookup returns CDR1 SGHTA and CDR2 FQGNSA. CDR3 protein: CASSPRTGWNYGYTF. The CDR3 DNA sequence: TGTGCCAGCAGCCCCCGGACAGGGTGGAACTATGGCTACACCTTC.

The chain links TRBV7-9 to TRBJ1-2; 7 bases fit TRBD1. V gave up 5 bases and J gave up 0 bases; unmatched junction bases: 6. This CDR3 is 15 amino acids long. Germline V CDR1 and CDR2: SEHNR, FQNEAQ (reference sequence). DNA for the CDR3: TGTGCCAGCAGCGTAAGACAGGGAGCTAACTATGGCTACACCTTC. It encodes CASSVRQGANYGYTF.

The rearrangement links TRBV10-3 to TRBJ1-6; D is possibly TRBD1 (6 bases). V lost 7 bases to trimming and J lost 7 bases, with 14 bases between them. The CDR3 loop spans 14 amino acids. Germline assignment: CDR1 ENHRY and CDR2 SYGVKD. Here the CDR3 reads CAIKGPGENSPLHF. The CDR3, as DNA: TGTGCCATCAAGGGCCCAGGGGAAAATTCACCCCTCCACTTT.

This clone was found once. The CDR3 protein is CASSIGGNEQFF. CDR3 bases: TGTGCCAGCAGCATTGGAGGGAATGAGCAGTTCTTC. V usage is TRBV6-6 and J usage is TRBJ2-1; possible D gene TRBD2, 6 bases. Germline-derived CDR1 and CDR2 are MNHNY and SVGAGI (reference sequence). V was shortened by 6 bases and J by 7 bases, with 10 bases between the two germline ends. There are 12 residues in the CDR3.

The chain couples TRBV9 to TRBJ2-5; 9 nucleotides line up with TRBD2. From germline, CDR1 is SGDLS and CDR2 YYNGEE. V trimming: 2 bases; J trimming: 4 bases; junction bases outside the gene matches: 3. The CDR3 covers 14 residues. CDR3 region: CASSVGTSRETQYF. In nucleotides, the CDR3 is TGTGCCAGCAGCGTTGGGACTAGCAGAGAGACCCAGTACTTC.

The chain links TRBV7-2 to TRBJ1-1; no firm D call. V was pared by 1 base and J by 5 bases, with 17 bases between. Germline values: CDR1 SGHTA, CDR2 FQGNSA. There are 16 residues in the CDR3. CDR3 protein: CASSLVERSAGTEAFF. The DNA of the CDR3 is TGTGCCAGCAGCTTAGTCGAGAGGAGCGCGGGGACTGAAGCTTTCTTT.

This sequence joins TRBV28 and TRBJ1-2, with TRBD1 matching 10 bases. The germline V gene encodes CDR1 MDHEN and CDR2 SYDVKM. This CDR3 contains 15 residues. The trim removed 6 bases at V and 8 bases at J, leaving 12 bases unmatched. This CDR3 reads CASRSIYGTGVGYTF. As DNA, the CDR3 is TGTGCCAGCAGATCTATATACGGGACAGGGGTCGGCTACACCTTC.